A selection of T cell receptor beta chains follows, all from one sample in a study of blood T cells in healthy people across ages. Each CDR3 protein is one row after TCRdb ran MiXCR on the 5' RACE reads. The sample records some 1.1 million distinct CDR3 sequences, roughly two fifths being singletons. Sequenced: blood. Source of these receptors: a man aged 18 to 30 in good health. Each CDR3 is given with its conserved first and last residue. The order of the fields is V gene, J gene, clone size, D gene, CDR3 DNA, CDR3 protein. D genes are given only for firm matches. Part of the rows lack a size; the others show once, few, many or a class for expanded clones.

V gene: TRBV5-1
J gene: TRBJ1-2
clone size: few
D gene: .
CDR3 DNA: TGCGCCAGCAGCGCCGGCGGCCAGAACTATGGCTACACCTTC
CDR3 protein: CASSAGGQNYGYTF

V gene: TRBV6-1
J gene: TRBJ1-6
clone size: few
D gene: .
CDR3 DNA: TGTGCCAGCATCCACGGACTCCTCTATAATTCACCCCTCCACTTT
CDR3 protein: CASIHGLLYNSPLHF

V gene: TRBV29-1
J gene: TRBJ1-1
clone size: few
D gene: .
CDR3 DNA: TGCAGCGTTGAATTAGGACGGACGAACACTGAAGCTTTCTTT
CDR3 protein: CSVELGRTNTEAFF

V gene: TRBV10-3
J gene: TRBJ2-1
clone size: few
D gene: .
CDR3 DNA: TGTGCCATCAGTGATGGAAGGAATGAGCAGTTCTTC
CDR3 protein: CAISDGRNEQFF

V gene: TRBV10-3
J gene: TRBJ1-1
clone size: .
D gene: TRBD1
CDR3 DNA: TGTGCCACCCGGACAGGGCCTTCGAACACTGAAGCTTTCTTT
CDR3 protein: CATRTGPSNTEAFF

V gene: TRBV20-1
J gene: TRBJ2-2
clone size: .
D gene: TRBD2
CDR3 DNA: TGCAGTGCTAGTTCTCGGACTAGCGGGGGAGACGGGGAGCTGTTTTTT
CDR3 protein: CSASSRTSGGDGELFF

V gene: TRBV14
J gene: TRBJ2-1
clone size: .
D gene: TRBD1
CDR3 DNA: TGTGCCAGCAGCCCCAGGGGGTACCAAGAGACCCAGTTCTTC
CDR3 protein: CASSPRGYQETQFF

V gene: TRBV5-4
J gene: TRBJ2-1
clone size: few
D gene: TRBD1
CDR3 DNA: TGTGCCAGCAGCAAAAGACAGGGGGAGTACAATGAGCAGTTCTTC
CDR3 protein: CASSKRQGEYNEQFF

V gene: TRBV27
J gene: TRBJ2-1
clone size: few
D gene: .
CDR3 DNA: TGTGCCACATCTACAGTGAGCCCCAACAATGAGCAGTTCTTC
CDR3 protein: CATSTVSPNNEQFF

V gene: TRBV7-2
J gene: TRBJ1-2
clone size: .
D gene: .
CDR3 DNA: TGTGCCAGCAGCCATGACACAACCTATGGCTACACCTTC
CDR3 protein: CASSHDTTYGYTF

V gene: TRBV18
J gene: TRBJ1-1
clone size: .
D gene: TRBD1
CDR3 DNA: TGTGCCAGCTCCCCCATTCAGGGGGGCGGTAAACCTGAAGCTTTCTTT
CDR3 protein: CASSPIQGGGKPEAFF

V gene: TRBV4-3
J gene: TRBJ1-4
clone size: .
D gene: .
CDR3 DNA: TGCGCCAGCAGCCATAGGGGACGGATTAATGAAAAACTGTTTTTT
CDR3 protein: CASSHRGRINEKLFF

V gene: TRBV12-3/TRBV12-4
J gene: TRBJ1-4
clone size: few
D gene: .
CDR3 DNA: TGTGCCAGCAGTTTGGCGCCGTTGACTGAAAAACTGTTTTTT
CDR3 protein: CASSLAPLTEKLFF

V gene: TRBV20-1
J gene: TRBJ2-3
clone size: .
D gene: .
CDR3 DNA: TGCAGTGCTAGAGATGAGAGCACAGGTACGCAGTATTTT
CDR3 protein: CSARDESTGTQYF

V gene: TRBV20-1
J gene: TRBJ1-2
clone size: few
D gene: TRBD1
CDR3 DNA: TGCAGTGCTAGAGAGGACAGGGGGGGACTAGGCTATGGCTACACCTTC
CDR3 protein: CSAREDRGGLGYGYTF

V gene: TRBV20-1
J gene: TRBJ2-5
clone size: .
D gene: .
CDR3 DNA: TGCAGTGCTAGTGCCACGGAGACCCAGTACTTC
CDR3 protein: CSASATETQYF

V gene: TRBV3-1
J gene: TRBJ2-3
clone size: few
D gene: .
CDR3 DNA: TGTGCCAGCAGCAAAGAAGCGAATGGGGATACGCAGTATTTT
CDR3 protein: CASSKEANGDTQYF

V gene: TRBV20-1
J gene: TRBJ2-7
clone size: .
D gene: .
CDR3 DNA: TGCAGTGCTAGTGGGACGGCTACTTCCTACGAGCAGTACTTC
CDR3 protein: CSASGTATSYEQYF

V gene: TRBV5-1
J gene: TRBJ1-2
clone size: few
D gene: TRBD1
CDR3 DNA: TGCGCCAGCAGCCCCGGGACAGCCTCGGGTGGCTACACCTTC
CDR3 protein: CASSPGTASGGYTF

V gene: TRBV5-5
J gene: TRBJ1-6
clone size: .
D gene: .
CDR3 DNA: TGTGCCAGCAGCTTGAGGTCCGGAGGACAGCATAATTCACCCCTCCACTTT
CDR3 protein: CASSLRSGGQHNSPLHF

V gene: TRBV20-1
J gene: TRBJ2-5
clone size: .
D gene: TRBD2
CDR3 DNA: TGCAGTGCAACTATAGCGGGGGATCAAGAGACCCGGTACTTC
CDR3 protein: CSATIAGDQETRYF

V gene: TRBV20-1
J gene: TRBJ1-5
clone size: .
D gene: .
CDR3 DNA: TGCAGTGCTTCTACAGGGAGGAGCAATCAGCCCCAGCATTTT
CDR3 protein: CSASTGRSNQPQHF

V gene: TRBV7-9
J gene: TRBJ2-1
clone size: .
D gene: .
CDR3 DNA: TGTGCCAGCAGCGCCGGGACACCTTACAATGAGCAGTTCTTC
CDR3 protein: CASSAGTPYNEQFF

V gene: TRBV21-1
J gene: TRBJ1-2
clone size: .
D gene: .
CDR3 DNA: TGTGCCAGCAGCAGAGTAACCCTCCCGCAGGCCCAGGGGTGCTTGGGCTATGGCTACACCTTC
CDR3 protein: CASSRVTLPQAQGCLGYGYTF

V gene: TRBV6-6
J gene: TRBJ2-5
clone size: .
D gene: TRBD1
CDR3 DNA: TGTGCCAGCAATTACCGGGACAGAAATTTCCAAGAGACCCAGTACTTC
CDR3 protein: CASNYRDRNFQETQYF

V gene: TRBV4-2
J gene: TRBJ1-5
clone size: few
D gene: .
CDR3 DNA: TGTGCCAGCAGCCAACTACAGGGAGGGAATCAGCCCCAGCATTTT
CDR3 protein: CASSQLQGGNQPQHF

V gene: TRBV9
J gene: TRBJ1-4
clone size: few
D gene: .
CDR3 DNA: TGTGCCAGCAGCGGGGGGCGGGGAGAAGACTGGACTAATGAAAAACTGTTTTTT
CDR3 protein: CASSGGRGEDWTNEKLFF

V gene: TRBV19
J gene: TRBJ1-4
clone size: few
D gene: .
CDR3 DNA: TGTGCCAGTGCACCGACAGTAACTAATGAAAAACTGTTTTTT
CDR3 protein: CASAPTVTNEKLFF

V gene: TRBV20-1
J gene: TRBJ1-2
clone size: few
D gene: TRBD1
CDR3 DNA: TGCAGTGCTAGATCTTCCAACAGGGGACCCAACTATGGCTACACCTTC
CDR3 protein: CSARSSNRGPNYGYTF

V gene: TRBV3-1
J gene: TRBJ2-2
clone size: .
D gene: TRBD1
CDR3 DNA: TGTGCCAGCAGCCAAGCGGACAGGGAGACCGGGGAGCTGTTTTTT
CDR3 protein: CASSQADRETGELFF

V gene: TRBV27
J gene: TRBJ2-1
clone size: .
D gene: .
CDR3 DNA: TGTGCCAGCAGCGGACAAGCCTTCTCCTACAATGAGCAGTTCTTC
CDR3 protein: CASSGQAFSYNEQFF